Listed below are T cell receptor beta chains from one sample, sequenced in a study of identical twins. From the 5' RACE reads, TCRdb called clonotypes with MiXCR, one entry per CDR3 protein. The table includes under 400,000 distinct CDR3 sequences, about 9% detected once. The source material was naive T cells sorted from blood. The origin of the receptors is a woman between 50 and 59 years old in good health. Each CDR3 is given with its conserved first and last residue. A D gene is named only where the DNA matches it firmly. Size tells how often a clone was seen (once, few, many) or the class of an expanded clone, and some rows leave it out.

clone_size j_call d_call v_call cdr3_aa cdr3_nt
. TRBJ2-7 TRBD2 TRBV20-1 CSARVLGLTSGSEYEQYF TGCAGTGCTAGAGTCCTTGGATTGACTAGCGGGAGCGAATACGAGCAGTACTTC
many TRBJ1-5 . TRBV7-9 CASSLGLGQPQHF TGTGCCAGCAGCTTAGGTTTGGGGCAGCCCCAGCATTTT
. TRBJ2-3 TRBD2 TRBV11-2 CAIGAGGRADTQYF TGTGCCATCGGAGCGGGAGGCCGGGCAGATACGCAGTATTTT
few TRBJ2-7 . TRBV25-1 CATATEQLTYEQYF TGTGCCACCGCGACGGAACAGCTAACCTACGAGCAGTACTTC
. TRBJ2-2 . TRBV5-1 CASSLEQGPVGELFF TGCGCCAGCAGCTTGGAGCAGGGGCCAGTCGGGGAGCTGTTTTTT
. TRBJ1-1 . TRBV27 CASKYRAIGTEAFF TGTGCCAGCAAATACAGGGCCATAGGCACTGAAGCTTTCTTT
. TRBJ2-4 . TRBV7-9 CAASPTQGNIQYF TGTGCCGCGAGCCCCACCCAAGGAAACATTCAGTACTTC
many TRBJ2-5 . TRBV4-1 CASSQGTGGGETQYF TGCGCCAGCAGCCAGGGGACGGGTGGTGGAGAGACCCAGTACTTC
many TRBJ2-3 . TRBV5-1 CASISLPGRRTDTQYF TGCGCCAGCATTAGCCTACCCGGGCGGCGCACAGATACGCAGTATTTT
few TRBJ2-7 . TRBV4-1 CASSQGGPPYEQYF TGCGCCAGCAGCCAAGGGGGGCCCCCCTACGAGCAGTACTTC
. TRBJ2-2 TRBD2 TRBV10-3 CAISGTSGASTGELFF TGTGCCATCAGTGGAACTAGCGGGGCCTCCACCGGGGAGCTGTTTTTT
few TRBJ2-1 . TRBV27 CASSSWDNLYNEQFF TGTGCCAGCAGTTCCTGGGACAACCTTTACAATGAGCAGTTCTTC
. TRBJ2-1 . TRBV24-1 CATTGDAYNEQFF TGTGCCACCACGGGGGACGCCTACAATGAGCAGTTCTTC
. TRBJ1-6 . TRBV7-8 CASSLYSSNSPLHF TGTGCCAGCAGCTTATATTCGTCTAATTCACCCCTCCACTTT
. TRBJ2-3 TRBD2 TRBV20-1 CSAKKGAGVVMADTQYF TGCAGTGCTAAAAAAGGAGCGGGAGTAGTGATGGCAGATACGCAGTATTTT
few TRBJ2-3 TRBD1 TRBV10-3 CAISVDREDTQYF TGTGCCATCAGTGTAGACAGGGAAGATACGCAGTATTTT
. TRBJ1-2 . TRBV21-1 CASSKEGVNYGYTF TGTGCCAGCAGCAAAGAGGGGGTTAACTATGGCTACACCTTC
few TRBJ1-2 TRBD1 TRBV11-1 CASSYQGDYGYTF TGTGCCAGCAGTTACCAGGGGGACTATGGCTACACCTTC
few TRBJ2-1 . TRBV20-1 CSAYTGTLGRYEQFF TGCAGTGCTTATACCGGGACTTTGGGGCGGTATGAGCAGTTCTTC
many TRBJ2-1 . TRBV5-1 CASSSPSSDEQFF TGCGCCAGCAGCTCACCTAGTAGTGATGAGCAGTTCTTC
few TRBJ2-7 . TRBV5-1 CASSSFGGNEQYF TGCGCCAGCAGCTCCTTTGGGGGGAACGAGCAGTACTTC
many TRBJ2-3 TRBD2 TRBV9 CASSVGLTSGTTDTQYF TGTGCCAGCAGCGTAGGTTTGACTAGCGGGACCACAGATACGCAGTATTTT
few TRBJ2-1 . TRBV5-1 CASRGREGVHNEQFF TGCGCCAGCAGAGGAAGGGAGGGGGTTCACAATGAGCAGTTCTTC
few TRBJ2-3 . TRBV12-3/TRBV12-4 CASSLGERTTDTQYF TGTGCCAGCAGTTTAGGGGAGAGAACCACAGATACGCAGTATTTT
few TRBJ2-7 . TRBV11-1 CASSLTRLSYEQYF TGTGCCAGCAGCTTGACTAGACTCTCCTACGAGCAGTACTTC
many TRBJ1-5 . TRBV5-1 CASSLGDRGGNQPQHF TGCGCCAGCAGCTTAGGTGACAGAGGTGGCAATCAGCCCCAGCATTTT
few TRBJ1-5 . TRBV7-2 CASSQGPPDPPWQPQHF TGTGCCAGCAGCCAAGGTCCCCCCGATCCTCCTTGGCAGCCCCAGCATTTT
. TRBJ2-1 . TRBV19 CASSIAGPGYNEQFF TGTGCCAGTAGTATAGCGGGACCAGGCTACAATGAACAGTTCTTC
few TRBJ2-5 . TRBV24-1 CATSDLDGETQYF TGTGCCACCAGTGATTTGGACGGTGAGACCCAGTACTTC